This entry lists 3 T cell receptor beta chains sequenced from one sample in a study of shared clonotypes between healthy human individuals. The method was immunoSEQ multiplex PCR; TCRdb's version includes in-frame clones alone and lacks a portion of them. Of 2,500,000 or so clones in the sample, around nine tenths were seen once. The specimen was naive CD4+ T cells sorted from blood. Subset indicated: CD45RA+ positively selected. Receptors were obtained from a man aged 18-30 years in good health.

This chain links TRBV5-1 with TRBJ1-6; the match to TRBD1 covers 9 bases. Losses at the gene ends were 1 base for V and 5 bases for J; bases not matched to a gene: 4. Per germline, CDR1 SGHRS and CDR2 YFSETQ. The CDR3 contains 16 residues. The CDR3 loop is CASSLSGQGNNSPLHF. CDR3 nucleotides: TGCGCCAGCAGCTTGTCCGGACAGGGGAATAATTCACCCCTCCACTTT.

Comment on this clone: The identical CDR3 is also encoded by other nucleotide sequences in the sample. The rearrangement links TRBV6-5 to TRBJ1-2; D unresolved. V was cut by 6 bases and J by 2 bases, with 10 bases left in between. The CDR3 totals 13 residues. CDR1 MNHEY and CDR2 SVGAGI come from the germline V gene. CDR3 DNA: TGTGCCAGCAGCAAGACCGGCAACTATGGCTACACCTTC. Residues: CASSKTGNYGYTF.

The genes are TRBV4-1 and TRBJ2-4; no firm D call. Looked up from germline, CDR1 is MGHRA and CDR2 is YSYEKL. Trimming left V 1 base short and J 7 bases short, with 2 bases between. The CDR3 loop spans 11 amino acids. CDR3 nucleotide sequence: TGCGCCAGCAGCCAAGCCAACATTCAGTACTTC. Translation gives CASSQANIQYF.